Presented here are 32 T cell receptor beta chains from one specimen sequenced in a study of blood T cell repertoires in COVID-19 (dated by TCRdb to 2018 to 2021). Receptor amplification or capture employed the immunoSEQ multiplex PCR assay. In its TCRdb copy, this immuneACCESS table keeps in-frame sequences only and misses some clones. Where compared with another copy, unresolved V genes explain less than half of these, and the others have no known cause. The sample table lists over 100,000 clones, about 83% of them with a count of one. The ten largest clones represent approximately 3.9% of the sample. The sequenced sample consisted of PBMCs or T cells enriched from blood (not recorded which). The receptors were gathered from a woman aged 30 to 39 who had recovered from COVID-19.

This clone was detected many times. CDR3 sequence: CASSQDRAGRVYGYTF. In DNA form, the CDR3 reads TGTGCCAGCAGCCAAGATAGGGCAGGGAGGGTGTATGGCTACACCTTC. J is TRBJ1-2 and V is TRBV3-1 (or the pseudogene TRBV3-2); the D gene is possibly TRBD1 (5 bases). CDR1 is LGHDT, CDR2 YNNKEL, per germline (reference sequence). The CDR3 runs 16 residues. Between the trimmed V and J ends, which lost 0 bases and 5 bases, there was a span of 16 bases.

This sequence joins TRBV9 and TRBJ2-4, with 8 bases matching TRBD1. The J segment lost 4 bases and the V segment lost 0 bases, leaving 12 bases of the junction unmatched. The CDR3 sequence is 18 residues long. CDR1 is SGDLS, CDR2 YYNGEE, per germline. CDR3 nucleotide sequence: TGTGCCAGCAGCGTAGGGGTTAGACAGGGGCGAGAGAAAAACATTCAGTACTTC. Translation gives CASSVGVRQGREKNIQYF.

The chain combines TRBV3-1 (or the pseudogene TRBV3-2) with TRBJ1-1; D is undetermined. CDR3 length: 14 residues. Trimming stripped 5 bases from V and 3 bases from J, with 13 bases between. Per the germline V gene, CDR1 is LGHDT and CDR2 is YNNKEL (reference sequence). CDR3 in DNA: TGTGCCAGCAGCGTCGGGAGGTACCACACTGAAGCTTTCTTT. It specifies CASSVGRYHTEAFF.

This clone was seen a single time. V and J are TRBV13 and TRBJ1-2; D is undetermined. V lost 0 bases and J lost 5, with 10 bases in between. The CDR3 covers 14 residues. Germline CDR1 PRHDT, CDR2 FYEKMQ (reference sequence). The DNA of the CDR3 is TGTGCCAGCAGCTTAGGGAGGAGGGAGTATGGCTACACCTTC. This encodes CASSLGRREYGYTF.

The chain joins TRBV28 to TRBJ2-7, with 9 bases identical to TRBD2. CDR1 and CDR2 (germline): MDHEN, SYDVKM. After removal of 6 bases from V and 6 bases from J, the junction contained 3 bases not matched to a gene. This CDR3 has 12 amino acids. The CDR3 nucleotides read TGTGCCAGCAGGGCGGGAGGGGGCGAGCAGTACTTC. This translates into CASRAGGGEQYF.

The rearrangement uses TRBV18 and TRBJ2-7; 7 bases fit TRBD1. This CDR3 is 13 amino acids long. The germline CDR1 and CDR2 sequences are KGHSH and LQKENI. With 5 bases clipped from V and 3 bases from J, the junction kept 4 bases outside the gene matches. CDR3 protein: CASSKTGNYEQYF. The DNA for the CDR3 is TGTGCCAGCTCAAAGACAGGGAACTACGAGCAGTACTTC.

This rearrangement joins TRBV7-9 to TRBJ2-7; weak D call: TRBD1 (5 bases). Trimming stripped 4 bases from V and 2 bases from J, with 12 bases between. The CDR3 is 14 residues long. CDR1 and CDR2 from the germline V gene are SEHNR and FQNEAQ (reference sequence). CDR3 DNA: TGTGCCAGCAGCTCCCCGACAGCCCCCTACGAGCAGTACTTC. It yields the protein CASSSPTAPYEQYF.

The chain recombines TRBV9 with TRBJ2-1; D is ambiguous. The V end was cut by 1 base, the J end by 7 bases, with 9 bases between. Looked up from germline, CDR1 is SGDLS and CDR2 is YYNGEE. There are 13 residues in the CDR3. CDR3 residues: CASSVIDGNEQFF. DNA of the CDR3: TGTGCCAGCAGCGTAATCGACGGGAATGAGCAGTTCTTC. The complete variable domain, with remaining parts taken from reference TRBV9 and TRBJ2-1, reads DSGVTQTPKHLITATGQRVTLRCSPRSGDLSVYWYQQSLDQGLQFLIQYYNGEERAKGNILERFSAQQFPDLHSELNLSSLELGDSALYFCASSVIDGNEQFFGPGTRLTVL.

This clone was observed a handful of times. This chain connects TRBV3-1 (or the pseudogene TRBV3-2) to TRBJ2-7; a possible D gene is TRBD2 (5 bases). Germline V lookup: CDR1 LGHDT, CDR2 YNNKEL (reference sequence). Trimming took 1 base from V and 4 from J, leaving 11 bases between them. This CDR3 spans 14 amino acids. CDR3 coding DNA: TGTGCCAGCAGCCAAGGAGGGATGGGGTACGAGCAGTACTTC. Its protein product is CASSQGGMGYEQYF.

The CDR3 reads CASSLQGTGGRSYGYTF. The CDR3 nucleotides are TGTGCCAGCAGCTTGCAGGGTACGGGGGGCAGGAGCTATGGCTACACCTTC. The V call is TRBV5-6, the J call TRBJ1-2, with D possibly matching TRBD1 (6 bases). The length of the CDR3 is 17 residues. Per the germline V gene, CDR1 is SGHDT and CDR2 is YYEEEE. Trimming pared 1 base from V and 4 bases from J, leaving 20 bases between.

Judged by abundance, this clone is medium-sized. The chain uses TRBV4-3 and TRBJ1-2, with D unresolved. V shed 3 bases and J shed 6 bases, with 14 bases lying between them. Germline lookup yields CDR1 LGHNA and CDR2 YSLEER. The CDR3 spans 14 residues. The CDR3 protein is CASSHLGGPHGYTF. The CDR3 nucleotides read TGCGCCAGCAGCCACCTCGGAGGGCCCCATGGCTACACCTTC.

This sequence joins TRBV18 and TRBJ1-1; 8 nucleotides line up with TRBD1. Looked up from germline, CDR1 is KGHSH and CDR2 is LQKENI. With V trimmed by 2 bases and J by 6 bases, 8 bases remained unmatched. This CDR3 has 15 amino acids. CDR3 in amino acids: CASSPSPTGDSEAFF. The CDR3 DNA follows: TGTGCCAGCTCACCATCTCCGACAGGGGACTCTGAAGCTTTCTTT.

J is TRBJ2-1 and V is TRBV4-1, with 9 bases that match TRBD2. The trim removed 4 bases at V and 7 bases at J, leaving 5 bases unmatched. The length of the CDR3 is 14 residues. Germline CDR1 and CDR2: MGHRA and YSYEKL. Here the CDR3 reads CASSLAGDGNEQFF. In nucleotides, the CDR3 is TGCGCCAGCAGCCTAGCGGGAGACGGGAATGAGCAGTTCTTC.

Only a few counts were recorded for this clone. The J gene is TRBJ1-6, the V gene TRBV19; D not resolved. The germline V gene has CDR1 LNHDA and CDR2 SQIVND (reference sequence). The V end lost 5 bases, the J end lost 7 bases, and 12 bases lay between the germline ends. This CDR3 comprises 14 residues. The CDR3, as DNA: TGTGCCAGTAGTCGAAACTCCGCAAATTCACCCCTCCACTTT. It is translated as CASSRNSANSPLHF.

The chain combines TRBV24-1 with TRBJ1-5; 11 bases are a match to TRBD1. Germline CDR1 and CDR2: KGHDR and SFDVKD. CDR3 length: 17 amino acids. The junction had 5 bases not matched to a gene; V was cut back by 4 bases and J by 1 base. The CDR3 spells CATSDRTGGRSNQPQHF. For the CDR3, the DNA is TGTGCCACCAGTGACCGGACAGGGGGCCGGAGCAATCAGCCCCAGCATTTT.

The chain links TRBV9 to TRBJ1-1, with 8 bases fitting TRBD1. The CDR3 length is 15 residues. V lost 3 bases to trimming and J lost 5 bases; unmatched junction nucleotides: 9. The V gene's germline CDR1 is SGDLS and CDR2 YYNGEE. The CDR3 DNA follows: TGTGCCAGCAGCGAGAGACGCACAGGGGGGACTGAAGCTTTCTTT. It encodes CASSERRTGGTEAFF. The full variable domain, in which reference TRBV9 and TRBJ1-1 provide the parts outside the CDR3, is DSGVTQTPKHLITATGQRVTLRCSPRSGDLSVYWYQQSLDQGLQFLIQYYNGEERAKGNILERFSAQQFPDLHSELNLSSLELGDSALYFCASSERRTGGTEAFFGQGTRLTVV.

As regards this clone: The limits of the CDR3 on the DNA are not certain, so only TCRdb's listed CDR3 is given. The chain carries TRBV12-1 and TRBJ2-2; the table's D call of TRBD2 was not tested on the DNA. TRBV12-1 is termed a pseudogene. The CDR3 spans 17 amino acids, including both terminal residues. The CDR3 reads CASSFGSGSRGTGELFF.

The chain uses TRBV4-2 and TRBJ1-4; D possibly corresponds to TRBD1 (6 bases). This CDR3 has 14 amino acids. Trimming removed 2 bases at V and 8 bases at J, with 12 bases between. CDR1 is LGHNA and CDR2 is YNFKEQ in the germline V gene. The CDR3 loop is CASSQPGVREKLFF. The CDR3 DNA sequence: TGTGCCAGCAGCCAACCAGGGGTTAGAGAAAAACTGTTTTTT.

This clone was counted between two and nine times. The V call is TRBV7-3, the J call TRBJ2-1, with 10 bases identical to TRBD1. The CDR3 covers 15 residues. With 4 bases clipped from V and 7 bases from J, the junction kept 7 bases outside the gene matches. Germline loops: CDR1 SGHTA, CDR2 FQGTGA. The CDR3 sequence is CASSYRDRGWNEQFF. CDR3 nucleotide sequence: TGTGCCAGCAGCTATCGGGACAGGGGATGGAATGAGCAGTTCTTC.

This clone was seen a single time. The chain carries TRBV19 and TRBJ2-1, with TRBD2 matching over 12 bases. This CDR3 region has 15 residues. Germline assignment: CDR1 LNHDA and CDR2 SQIVND (reference sequence). V lost 5 bases to trimming and J lost 6 bases; unmatched junction nucleotides: 5. The CDR3 protein is CASSLAGGRVNEQFF. The CDR3, as DNA: TGTGCCAGTAGTCTAGCGGGAGGGCGGGTCAATGAGCAGTTCTTC.

This chain links TRBV5-1 with TRBJ1-3; D is ambiguous. Trimming took 5 bases from V and 6 from J, leaving 18 bases between them. CDR3 length: 15 amino acids. Germline CDR1 is SGHRS and CDR2 is YFSETQ. The CDR3 DNA sequence: TGCGCCAGCAGAGCGGAAGGTACGGACGCAAACACCATATATTTT. This gives the protein CASRAEGTDANTIYF. The complete variable domain, with remaining parts taken from reference TRBV5-1 and TRBJ1-3, reads KAGVTQTPRYLIKTRGQQVTLSCSPISGHRSVSWYQQTPGQGLQFLFEYFSETQRNKGNFPGRFSGRQFSNSRSEMNVSTLELGDSALYLCASRAEGTDANTIYFGEGSWLTVV.

This chain connects TRBV18 to TRBJ1-5; a weak D match, TRBD1 (5 bases). V was shortened by 5 bases and J by 6 bases, with 14 bases between the two germline ends. Germline values: CDR1 KGHSH, CDR2 LQKENI. CDR3 length: 14 amino acids. The CDR3: CASSSSGGGQPQHF. The CDR3 DNA reads TGTGCCAGCTCATCAAGCGGGGGAGGTCAGCCCCAGCATTTT. Looking up the rest from reference TRBV18 and TRBJ1-5 gives the full variable domain: NAGVMQNPRHLVRRRGQEARLRCSPMKGHSHVYWYRQLPEEGLKFMVYLQKENIIDESGMPKERFSAEFPKEGPSILRIQQVVRGDSAAYFCASSSSGGGQPQHFGDGTRLSIL.

The chain couples TRBV30 to TRBJ1-5; TRBD1 aligns across 9 bases. CDR3 length: 14 amino acids. The germline CDR1 and CDR2 sequences are GTSNPN and SVGIG (reference sequence). The J segment lost 9 bases and the V segment lost 5 bases, leaving 11 bases of the junction unmatched. CDR3 sequence: CAWGEGTGLSPQHF. CDR3 nucleotides: TGTGCCTGGGGGGAGGGGACAGGGCTATCGCCCCAGCATTTT.

Note on this clone: In the same sample, other DNA sequences code for this CDR3. The rearrangement uses TRBV6-5 and TRBJ1-4; D call uncertain. The V gene lost 2 bases and the J gene lost 8 bases, with 12 bases spanning the gap. Germline assignment: CDR1 MNHEY and CDR2 SVGAGI. The CDR3 consists of 14 residues. Here the CDR3 DNA reads TGTGCCAGCAGTTACAGCCCTTCGGGAGAAAAACTGTTTTTT. The encoded protein is CASSYSPSGEKLFF.

The chain joins TRBV28 to TRBJ2-3; D call uncertain. This CDR3 is built from 12 residues. Germline values: CDR1 MDHEN, CDR2 SYDVKM. Trimming left V 6 bases short and J 1 base short, with 5 bases between. This chain's CDR3 is CASSPGTDTQYF. The CDR3 nucleotides read TGTGCCAGCAGCCCCGGCACAGATACGCAGTATTTT.

V is TRBV4-2 and J is TRBJ1-4; D possibly corresponds to TRBD1 (6 bases). The CDR3 loop spans 21 amino acids. CDR1 and CDR2 from the germline V gene are LGHNA and YNFKEQ. V dropped 0 bases and J dropped 2 bases, with 25 bases sitting between them. In nucleotides, the CDR3 is TGTGCCAGCAGCCAAGAAGGGGGAGGGGGAGGATTGGTTGGGACTAATGAAAAACTGTTTTTT. This encodes CASSQEGGGGGLVGTNEKLFF.

The V gene is TRBV27, the J gene TRBJ1-1; D is ambiguous. The ends were cut back, 4 bases at V and 1 base at J, with 7 bases in the middle. The CDR3 loop spans 13 amino acids. Germline V CDR1 and CDR2: MNHEY, SMNVEV (reference sequence). In DNA form, the CDR3 reads TGTGCCAGCAGTTACCGGAGGAACACTGAAGCTTTCTTT. It translates to CASSYRRNTEAFF.

The chain recombines TRBV5-8 with TRBJ2-5, with 7 positions matching TRBD2. This CDR3 is built from 15 residues. From germline, CDR1 is SGHTS and CDR2 YDEGEE. The trim removed 4 bases at V and 5 bases at J, leaving 11 bases unmatched. The CDR3, as DNA: TGTGCCAGCAGCCTTTTGGGGGAGGGAGGTGAGACCCAGTACTTC. This codes for CASSLLGEGGETQYF.

This clone showed up just a few times. The chain combines TRBV4-1 with TRBJ2-1, with TRBD2 matching 12 bases. Germline-derived CDR1 and CDR2 are MGHRA and YSYEKL. Trimming cost V 1 base and J 9 bases; bases outside gene matches: 7. The CDR3 covers 16 residues. As DNA, the CDR3 is TGCGCCAGCAGCCAAGTCTCTAGCGGGAGGGTTGGTGAGCAGTTCTTC. It specifies CASSQVSSGRVGEQFF.

The chain employs TRBV7-9 and TRBJ1-1; no clear D gene. V lost 5 bases and J 5 bases, leaving 18 bases between the germline ends. There are 15 residues in the CDR3. Germline assignment: CDR1 SEHNR and CDR2 FQNEAQ (reference sequence). CDR3 in DNA: TGTGCCAGCAGCACTATTACGGGGAGTTCAACTGAAGCTTTCTTT. Translated: CASSTITGSSTEAFF.

The chain combines TRBV6-2 or TRBV6-3 with TRBJ2-7, with 10 bases identical to TRBD2. V lost 3 bases to trimming and J lost 4 bases; unmatched junction nucleotides: 3. Germline V gene lookup returns CDR1 MNHEY and CDR2 SVGEGT. CDR3 length: 14 amino acids. The CDR3 DNA follows: TGTGCCAGCAGTTATAGCGGGAGGAGTTACGAGCAGTACTTC. Amino acid sequence: CASSYSGRSYEQYF.

The chain has TRBV7-9 and TRBJ2-7; tentatively, D is TRBD2 (6 bases). CDR1 is SEHNR and CDR2 is FQNEAQ in the germline V gene (reference sequence). This CDR3 is built from 15 residues. Trimming cost V 5 bases and J 0 bases, with 14 bases left between them. CDR3 bases: TGTGCCAGCAGCGTAGGCGGGACTGGCTCCTACGAGCAGTACTTC. Protein sequence: CASSVGGTGSYEQYF.